A selection of T cell receptor beta chains follows, all from one sample in a study of T cell changes during pregnancy in multiple sclerosis. Generated by immunoSEQ multiplex PCR, the TCRdb table keeps only in-frame clones and is missing some. Here the sample spans about 57,000 clones, around 85% being singletons. The sequencing used CD4+ T cells from peripheral blood mononuclear cells, collected in the third trimester of pregnancy. These receptor sequences come from a female donor with multiple sclerosis, enrolled in a pregnancy study. Both conserved end residues are part of each CDR3. D genes are given only for firm matches. Clone size is stated in some rows and not others, as once, few, many or a class when expanded.

d_call	v_call	clone_size	j_call	cdr3_nt	cdr3_aa
TRBD1	TRBV6-5	-	TRBJ1-5	TGTGCCAGCAGTTACTCGAGGGACAGGGGAGGCCAGCCCCAGCATTTT	CASSYSRDRGGQPQHF
TRBD2	TRBV7-2	-	TRBJ2-1	TGTGCCAGCAGTAGTGCGCTAGCGGGGGGGACTGGCAATGAGCAGTTCTTC	CASSSALAGGTGNEQFF
TRBD1	TRBV7-7	-	TRBJ2-3	TGTGCCAGCAGCTCCCGACAGGGTACGGGGACAGATACGCAGTATTTT	CASSSRQGTGTDTQYF
TRBD1	TRBV7-9	-	TRBJ2-7	TGTGCCAGCAGCTTAGGGAGGGTAGGACAGGGGGAAGGCGAGCAGTACTTC	CASSLGRVGQGEGEQYF
TRBD2	TRBV6-5	-	TRBJ2-7	TGTGCCAGCAGTTACTCGGCGGGAGGCGAGCAGTACTTC	CASSYSAGGEQYF
-	TRBV20-1	-	TRBJ1-2	TGCAGTGCCTATTACAGGAGCTACACCTTC	CSAYYRSYTF
-	TRBV5-5	-	TRBJ1-1	TGTGCCAGCAGCTTTACTCCTGATTCTACTGAAGCTTTCTTT	CASSFTPDSTEAFF
TRBD1	TRBV7-9	once	TRBJ2-7	TGTGCCAGCAGCTTAGGTTATGGGGACAGAGCCTACGAGCAGTACTTC	CASSLGYGDRAYEQYF
-	TRBV19	-	TRBJ2-3	TGTGCCAGTAGTAGGGATAGAGGGACAGATACGCAGTATTTT	CASSRDRGTDTQYF
TRBD2	TRBV18	-	TRBJ2-3	TGTGCCAGCTCACCAGAACTAGCGGGCACAGATACGCAGTATTTT	CASSPELAGTDTQYF
TRBD1	TRBV6-1	once	TRBJ2-1	TGTGCCAGCAGTCAGACAGGGAACCCCCACAATGAGCAGTTCTTC	CASSQTGNPHNEQFF
-	TRBV5-1	-	TRBJ1-2	TGCGCCAGCAAACTAGGGCCAGCTAACTATGGCTACACCTTC	CASKLGPANYGYTF
TRBD1	TRBV2	-	TRBJ1-2	TGTGCCAGAGGACAGGGAATGTTGAGCGGCTACACCTTC	CARGQGMLSGYTF
TRBD2	TRBV5-1	once	TRBJ2-7	TGCGCCAGCAGCGGGGGACTAGCGGGAAGCGTAGAGCAGTACTTC	CASSGGLAGSVEQYF
-	TRBV30	-	TRBJ1-5	TGTGCCTGGTCGACTCGAGGTCAGCCCCAGCATTTT	CAWSTRGQPQHF
-	TRBV5-5	-	TRBJ1-5	TGTGCCAGCAGCTCCCAACAGGGTCCGGTACTAAGGCAGCCCCAGCATTTT	CASSSQQGPVLRQPQHF
TRBD1	TRBV6-6	-	TRBJ2-7	TGTGCCAGCAGCCCACAGGGGCCTGCAGAGCAGTACTTC	CASSPQGPAEQYF
-	TRBV7-8	-	TRBJ2-2	TGTGCCGGCGGGTTCGGGGTGTGGGCCGGGGAGCTGTTTTTT	CAGGFGVWAGELFF
-	TRBV7-3	-	TRBJ2-2	TGTGCCAGCAGCTCATCTGCGGGCTTCACCGGGGAGCTGTTTTTT	CASSSSAGFTGELFF
-	TRBV7-8	-	TRBJ2-7	TGTGCCAGCAGCGTAGGAACCCGGTACGAGCAGTACTTC	CASSVGTRYEQYF
TRBD2	TRBV4-3	-	TRBJ2-7	TGCGCCAGCAGCCCGGGCGGCTGGCGGGGGGGCCGCGAGCAGTACTTC	CASSPGGWRGGREQYF
-	TRBV19	-	TRBJ1-1	TGTGCCAGTAGTATCCCCCAGATGAACACTGAAGCTTTCTTT	CASSIPQMNTEAFF
-	TRBV4-2	-	TRBJ1-1	TGTGCCAGCAGCCAAGACCGACAGTTGAACACTGAAGCTTTCTTT	CASSQDRQLNTEAFF
-	TRBV5-8	-	TRBJ1-1	TGTGCCAGCAGCTTGGCGGGACACCTGTCGATCGGCACTGAAGCTTTCTTT	CASSLAGHLSIGTEAFF
TRBD1	TRBV7-9	-	TRBJ1-3	TGTGCCAGCAGCCTTTTGACAGGGTCTGGAAACACCATATATTTT	CASSLLTGSGNTIYF
-	TRBV7-2	-	TRBJ2-7	TGTGCCAGCAGCTCCTATTACGAGCAGTACTTC	CASSSYYEQYF
TRBD2	TRBV19	-	TRBJ2-7	TGTGCCAGTAGTGCTTCGAGCGGGGGGTCGTTCTACGAGCAGTACTTC	CASSASSGGSFYEQYF
-	TRBV2	-	TRBJ2-7	TGTGCCAGCAGTGCGGAGTACGAGCAGTACTTC	CASSAEYEQYF
TRBD1	TRBV28	-	TRBJ2-7	TGTGCCAGCAGTTCTCGGACAGGGGTTCGACGGAGCTCCTACGAGCAGTACTTC	CASSSRTGVRRSSYEQYF
-	TRBV2	-	TRBJ1-1	TGTGCCAGCAGTGCAGGGTCCGAAGCTTTCTTT	CASSAGSEAFF
TRBD2	TRBV19	-	TRBJ2-2	TGTGCCAGTAGTGTAGCGGGGGGGAACACCGGGGAGCTGTTTTTT	CASSVAGGNTGELFF
-	TRBV5-1	once	TRBJ1-5	TGCGCCAGCAGCTTGACAGGGATAGGGCATCAGCCCCAGCATTTT	CASSLTGIGHQPQHF
-	TRBV25-1	once	TRBJ1-2	TGTGCCAGCAGTGAATTGACAATCAATGGCTACACCTTC	CASSELTINGYTF
-	TRBV4-3	-	TRBJ1-5	TGCGCCAGCAGCCAAGGACATGGCAATCAGCCCCAGCATTTT	CASSQGHGNQPQHF
TRBD1	TRBV9	once	TRBJ1-1	TGTGCCAGCAGCGTAGCCAAAGGGACAGGGGGCCTCACTGAAGCTTTCTTT	CASSVAKGTGGLTEAFF
-	TRBV30	-	TRBJ1-2	TGTGCCTGGGGAAACAGGGATGGCTACACCTTC	CAWGNRDGYTF
TRBD2	TRBV6-5	-	TRBJ2-1	TGTGCCAGCAGGAACCGGGAGGGCCAAGGTGAGCAGTTCTTC	CASRNREGQGEQFF
-	TRBV25-1	few	TRBJ1-2	TGTGCCAGCAGTGATAGCGGGGCGTGGGGCTACACCTTC	CASSDSGAWGYTF
-	TRBV6-1	-	TRBJ2-6	TGTGCCAGCACCCCCGGTGGGACAGGGGCCAACGTCCTGACTTTC	CASTPGGTGANVLTF
-	TRBV10-1	-	TRBJ1-2	TGCGCCAGCAGTGAGTCCGGGGAGGCAAATGGCTACACCTTC	CASSESGEANGYTF
TRBD1	TRBV5-1	-	TRBJ2-3	TGCGCCAGCGGGACACGGGACAGGGCAACAGATACGCAGTATTTT	CASGTRDRATDTQYF
-	TRBV19	-	TRBJ2-7	TGTGCCAGTAGTATAGATTCGTCGTCGGGGTTCGAGCAGTACTTC	CASSIDSSSGFEQYF
-	TRBV30	-	TRBJ1-4	TGTGCCTGGAGCGGGAAACAGGGACGGAATGAAAAACTGTTTTTT	CAWSGKQGRNEKLFF
-	TRBV10-1	-	TRBJ1-1	TGCGCCAGCAGTGAGCCCCTTCGGGGGGGTAAAAACACTGAAGCTTTCTTT	CASSEPLRGGKNTEAFF
-	TRBV9	-	TRBJ2-2	TGTGCCAGCAGCGTAGAATTAGTTGGCGGGGAGCTGTTTTTT	CASSVELVGGELFF
-	TRBV12-5	-	TRBJ2-3	TGTGCTAGTGGTTTGTTGCAGACTAGCACAGATACGCAGTATTTT	CASGLLQTSTDTQYF
TRBD2	TRBV29-1	-	TRBJ2-3	TGCAGCGTCTGGGAGGGGACAGATACGCAGTATTTT	CSVWEGTDTQYF
-	TRBV7-9	once	TRBJ2-3	TGTGCCAGCAGGGAGCAGAATAAATTAACAGATACGCAGTATTTT	CASREQNKLTDTQYF